These T cell receptor beta chains were read from a single sample in a study of metastatic and nonmetastatic thyroid tumors. TCRdb reprocessed the PCR reads via MiXCR. The sample records around 52,000 clones, more than 25% being singletons. The source material was blood. The receptor set was obtained from a female donor with papillary thyroid cancer or a benign thyroid nodule (not recorded which). Some clones in this sample may be carry-over from other donors' samples. CDR3s include the opening cysteine and the closing phenylalanine or tryptophan. D genes are given only for firm matches. Clone size is shown for a subset of rows, as once, few, many or a class of expanded clone.

d_call	v_call	cdr3_length	clone_size	j_call	cdr3_aa	cdr3_nt
NA	TRBV28	15	NA	TRBJ1-6	CASSLINQGNSPLHF	TGTGCCAGCAGTTTGATCAACCAGGGGAATTCACCCCTCCACTTT
NA	TRBV24-1	15	NA	TRBJ2-6	CATSEKGPGANVLTF	TGTGCCACCAGTGAAAAAGGGCCTGGGGCCAACGTCCTGACTTTC
NA	TRBV9	14	once	TRBJ1-1	CVSSARQVVTEAFF	TGTGTCAGCAGCGCTAGACAGGTAGTCACTGAAGCTTTCTTT
NA	TRBV7-2	14	NA	TRBJ1-5	CASSSGLSNQPQHF	TGTGCCAGCAGCTCGGGACTTAGCAATCAGCCCCAGCATTTT
NA	TRBV20-1	14	NA	TRBJ1-1	CSAKNQPMNTEAFF	TGCAGTGCCAAGAACCAGCCCATGAACACTGAAGCTTTCTTT
TRBD2	TRBV12-3/TRBV12-4	14	NA	TRBJ2-7	CASSSLAGAYEQYF	TGTGCCAGCAGTTCTCTAGCGGGGGCCTACGAGCAGTACTTC
NA	TRBV11-3	14	NA	TRBJ1-1	CASSLRGSGTEAFF	TGTGCCAGCAGCTTGAGGGGGTCGGGCACTGAAGCTTTCTTT
TRBD1	TRBV6-1	16	few	TRBJ2-7	CASIPSTGTQTYEQYF	TGTGCCAGCATCCCCTCGACAGGGACGCAAACCTACGAGCAGTACTTC
TRBD2	TRBV6-1	16	medium-sized	TRBJ2-7	CASIFEGRLASLEQYF	TGTGCCAGCATTTTTGAAGGTCGACTAGCCTCCCTCGAGCAGTACTTC
NA	TRBV7-3	13	NA	TRBJ2-1	CASSSGDPLKQFF	TGTGCCAGCAGCTCAGGGGACCCATTAAAACAGTTCTTC
NA	TRBV6-1	14	few	TRBJ1-1	CASFTGTPNTEAFF	TGTGCCAGCTTCACCGGGACACCGAACACTGAAGCTTTCTTT
TRBD2	TRBV12-3/TRBV12-4	15	few	TRBJ2-1	CASSLETSGYNEQFF	TGTGCCAGCAGCCTGGAGACTAGCGGCTACAATGAGCAGTTCTTC
TRBD1	TRBV30	16	NA	TRBJ1-2	CAWSVFRTGGSYGYTF	TGTGCCTGGAGTGTATTCCGGACAGGGGGTAGCTATGGCTACACCTTC
NA	TRBV6-1	13	few	TRBJ2-2	CASSWKGHGELFF	TGTGCCAGCAGTTGGAAGGGACACGGGGAGCTGTTTTTT
NA	TRBV6-1	14	few	TRBJ1-2	CASTTSWSDYGYTF	TGTGCCAGCACCACCTCGTGGTCTGACTATGGCTACACCTTC
TRBD1	TRBV5-1	15	few	TRBJ2-7	CASKPGQGGLYEQYF	TGCGCCAGCAAACCCGGACAGGGGGGTTTGTACGAGCAGTACTTC
NA	TRBV11-2	13	few	TRBJ1-1	CASSLVRDTEAFF	TGTGCCAGCAGCTTAGTACGAGACACTGAAGCTTTCTTT
TRBD2	TRBV6-2/TRBV6-3	14	NA	TRBJ2-7	CASSSSGRSGEQYF	TGTGCCAGCAGTTCTAGCGGGAGAAGTGGCGAGCAGTACTTC
NA	TRBV19	14	NA	TRBJ1-1	CASSISMEMTEAFF	TGTGCCAGTAGTATATCCATGGAAATGACTGAAGCTTTCTTT
TRBD2	TRBV5-1	14	few	TRBJ2-7	CASSLGAGEGEQYF	TGCGCCAGCAGCTTGGGGGCGGGAGAAGGGGAGCAGTACTTC
NA	TRBV24-1	14	few	TRBJ1-2	CATSDIASNYGYTF	TGTGCCACCAGTGATATAGCATCTAACTATGGCTACACCTTC
NA	TRBV19	15	few	TRBJ2-6	CASSIDGTGANVLTF	TGTGCCAGTAGTATAGACGGGACCGGGGCCAACGTCCTGACTTTC
NA	TRBV4-2	13	many	TRBJ2-1	CASSQEGASEQFF	TGTGCCAGCAGCCAAGAGGGCGCCAGTGAGCAGTTCTTC
NA	TRBV10-1	15	few	TRBJ2-1	CASSDGQGLNNEQFF	TGCGCCAGCAGTGACGGGCAGGGACTTAACAATGAGCAGTTCTTC
TRBD2	TRBV6-5	16	few	TRBJ2-2	CASSYSGGRLTGELFF	TGTGCCAGCAGTTACTCGGGGGGGAGATTGACCGGGGAGCTGTTTTTT
NA	TRBV28	14	few	TRBJ1-1	CASSLGYREGEAFF	TGTGCCAGCAGTTTAGGCTACAGGGAAGGTGAAGCTTTCTTT
NA	TRBV14	21	NA	TRBJ1-3	CASSGSGRSSDSRNSGNTIYF	TGTGCCAGCAGCGGGAGTGGCCGCTCATCCGACTCGAGAAACTCTGGAAACACCATATATTTT
NA	TRBV2	11	medium-sized	TRBJ1-2	CASRQRGGYTF	TGTGCCAGCAGACAGAGGGGTGGCTACACCTTC
TRBD1	TRBV28	15	NA	TRBJ1-5	CASSLRQGSYQPQHF	TGTGCCAGCAGTTTAAGACAGGGATCGTATCAGCCCCAGCATTTT